A single sample gave rise to the 10 T cell receptor beta chains below, sequenced in a study of response to subunit inactivated influenza vaccine. One entry per CDR3 protein, called by TCRdb with MiXCR from the RT-PCR reads. Of about 520,000 distinct CDR3 sequences in the sample, 25% were seen once. This material consisted of CD4+ T cells sorted from PBMCs, taken 4 to 6 days after vaccination. The receptors were gathered from a man aged 50 or older who received an inactivated influenza vaccine.

This chain connects TRBV7-2 to TRBJ1-5; no definite D call. CDR1 is SGHTA and CDR2 is FQGNSA in the germline V gene. Trimming took off 5 bases at V and 2 bases at J, with 13 bases between the two ends. CDR3 length equals 15 residues. This CDR3 is CASSPAPRGNQPQHF. CDR3 bases: TGTGCCAGCAGCCCGGCCCCCCGGGGCAATCAGCCCCAGCATTTT.

This clonotype was found a few times. The chain couples TRBV5-1 to TRBJ1-6; TRBD1 matches at 7 bases. Germline V gives CDR1 SGHRS, CDR2 YFSETQ. CDR3 size: 17 residues. J lost 5 bases, V lost 1 base, and 9 bases had no gene match. This chain's CDR3 is CASSLLLPGQHNSPLHF. CDR3 sequence (DNA): TGCGCCAGCAGCTTGCTCCTACCGGGACAGCATAATTCACCCCTCCACTTT.

The V gene is TRBV3-1, the J gene TRBJ2-2; tentatively, D is TRBD1 (5 bases). The ends were cut back, 0 bases at V and 7 bases at J, with 15 bases in the middle. The CDR3 has 16 amino acids. Germline loops: CDR1 LGHDT, CDR2 YNNKEL (reference sequence). In DNA form, the CDR3 reads TGTGCCAGCAGCCAAGAGGTATTGGCAGGGATCGGGGAGCTGTTTTTT. Encoded protein: CASSQEVLAGIGELFF.

The sample holds a few counts of this clonotype. The chain has TRBV9 and TRBJ1-5; D possibly corresponds to TRBD1 (5 bases). Trimming removed 3 bases from V and 11 bases from J, with 18 bases in between. This CDR3 comprises 14 residues. Germline assignment: CDR1 SGDLS and CDR2 YYNGEE. CDR3 protein: CASSADLTLGAQHF. The CDR3 nucleotides read TGTGCCAGCAGCGCGGACCTCACCCTAGGGGCCCAGCATTTT.

V usage is TRBV12-3 or TRBV12-4 and J usage is TRBJ2-3, with D possibly TRBD2 on 5 matching bases. V shed 7 bases and J shed 8 bases, with 19 bases lying between them. The CDR3 is 14 residues long. The CDR3 reads CASTVRVQDGTQYF. The CDR3 coding sequence is TGTGCCAGCACCGTGAGGGTTCAAGACGGTACGCAGTATTTT.

This chain uses TRBV7-2 with TRBJ2-1, with 9 bases aligning to TRBD2. The CDR3 sequence is 15 residues long. The germline V gene encodes CDR1 SGHTA and CDR2 FQGNSA. J was trimmed by 9 bases and V by 1 base; bases with no gene match: 7. The CDR3 sequence is CASSLVSAGGGEQFF. The CDR3 coding sequence is TGTGCCAGCAGCTTAGTGTCGGCGGGGGGGGGTGAGCAGTTCTTC.

The table lists this clonotype with many counts. The rearrangement links TRBV20-1 to TRBJ2-3; TRBD2 matches at 10 bases. The J segment lost 6 bases and the V segment lost 0 bases, leaving 12 bases of the junction unmatched. Germline V CDR1 and CDR2: DFQATT, SNEGSKA (reference sequence). The CDR3 consists of 17 residues. CDR3 protein: CSARDMKRGGLTDTQYF. The CDR3 region has the DNA TGCAGTGCTAGAGATATGAAGCGGGGGGGCCTGACGGATACGCAGTATTTT.

The chain has TRBV4-1 and TRBJ1-6, with D hard to call. V was trimmed by 4 bases and J by 5 bases, leaving 12 bases between them. The CDR3 is 15 amino acids. Germline V gives CDR1 MGHRA, CDR2 YSYEKL. This chain's CDR3 is CASSRQARDNSPLHF. The CDR3 nucleotides read TGCGCCAGCAGCCGGCAGGCACGGGATAATTCACCCCTCCACTTT.

The V and J genes are TRBV12-3 or TRBV12-4 and TRBJ1-1, with unresolved D. The CDR3 runs 13 residues. V lost 1 base, J lost 4 bases, and 7 bases lay in between. CDR3 sequence reads: CASSLEGRTEAFF. In DNA, the CDR3 is TGTGCCAGCAGTTTAGAAGGACGCACTGAAGCTTTCTTT.

The chain carries TRBV4-2 and TRBJ2-3, with D uncertain. Germline CDR1 and CDR2: LGHNA and YNFKEQ. The V gene lost 1 base and the J gene lost 4 bases, with 6 bases spanning the gap. CDR3 length: 13 residues. CDR3 loop: CASSQVGSDTQYF. The CDR3 nucleotides read TGTGCCAGCAGCCAAGTGGGGTCAGATACGCAGTATTTT.